This TCR beta chain came from a study of CD8 T cells in ankylosing spondylitis. Study-wide findings and caveats: Typical of ankylosing spondylitis blood, it appeared, was a TCR beta motif of 7 or 8 highly homologous variants. Before this, some motif variants had been reported in reactive arthritis synovial fluid and blood. Disease-linked clones reportedly concentrated significantly in matched ankylosing spondylitis synovial fluid.

A quantitative 5'-RACE method, one with molecular barcodes, was used to make TCR beta libraries. TCRdb recomputed calls from the 5' RACE reads with MiXCR, one row per CDR3 protein. The table has fewer than 550,000 distinct CDR3 sequences, less than 6% seen once. Trimming shortened V by 6 bases and J by 3 bases, and 13 bases separated the two germline ends. The CDR3 is 13 residues long. Germline-derived CDR1 and CDR2 are DFQATT and SNEGSKA (reference sequence). There are many counts of this clonotype. Its specificity is unknown. This rearrangement joins TRBV20-1 to TRBJ2-3, with D possibly being TRBD2 (6 bases). This TCR came from a male donor with ankylosing spondylitis. The specimen was blood, either unsorted or a sorted T cell fraction (not recorded which). CDR3 loop: CSATGTATDTQYF. The CDR3 DNA follows: TGCAGTGCAACCGGGACTGCGACAGATACGCAGTATTTT.